The text below deals with one TCR beta chain. The antigen remains unidentified. This sample is part of a study of lymphopenia after photon versus proton radiotherapy. General study points: Proton therapy kept repertoires fairly stable, unlike photons, which gained effector/memory cells. A bigger post-nadir fall in TCR diversity correlated inversely with survival time in deceased patients. After the lymphocyte nadir, photon-treated repertoires showed oligoclonal expansion, especially of CD8+ Temra cells. Only patients who died were analyzed for survival; proton advantage is unproven.

Germline assignment: CDR1 SGHNT and CDR2 YYREEE (reference sequence). Trimming cost V 2 bases and J 8 bases; bases outside gene matches: 5. CDR3 size: 14 residues. TCRdb's table, derived via immunoSEQ multiplex PCR, lists solely in-frame clones and lacks some. The repertoire holds roughly 53,000 clones, with 65% to 85% as singletons. Sequences were derived from peripheral blood, sampled from a patient treated with photon-based radiotherapy. This receptor was identified in a man aged 50 to 59 with gastric cancer. The rearrangement joins TRBV5-4 to TRBJ2-4, with 9 bases identical to TRBD1. CDR3 coding DNA: TGTGCCAGCAGCTTCCAGGACAGGGGACACATTCAGTACTTC. The encoded protein is CASSFQDRGHIQYF. Looking up the rest from reference TRBV5-4 and TRBJ2-4 gives the full variable domain: ETGVTQSPTHLIKTRGQQVTLRCSSQSGHNTVSWYQQALGQGPQFIFQYYREEENGRGNFPPRFSGLQFPNYSSELNVNALELDDSALYLCASSFQDRGHIQYFGAGTRLSVL.